The 9 T cell receptor beta chains below come from one sample, sequenced in a study of cytomegalovirus exposure and HLA in healthy donors. 13 Jbeta primers and 60 Vbeta primers were used for the PCR. This table comes from immunoSEQ multiplex PCR, and its TCRdb copy is limited to in-frame clones, with some not included. The sample contains about 170,000 clones, 80% to 85% of which appear only once. Sequencing was done on a sample of PBMCs. These receptors were obtained from a boy aged 2 to 10 in good health and CMV-seronegative.

This chain joins TRBV6-4 and TRBJ2-2; 13 nucleotides match TRBD2. The CDR3 length is 15 residues. Germline V gene sequence: CDR1 MRHNA, CDR2 SNTAGT. Trimming cost V 5 bases and J 6 bases; bases outside gene matches: 3. The CDR3 region has the DNA TGTGCCAGCAGTAGGACTAGCGGGAGACCCGGGGAGCTGTTTTTT. It codes for CASSRTSGRPGELFF.

The chain employs TRBV19 and TRBJ2-7; the D gene is possibly TRBD1 (6 bases). The germline gives CDR1 LNHDA, CDR2 SQIVND (reference sequence). The CDR3 totals 13 residues. V was trimmed by 6 bases and J by 3 bases, leaving 12 bases between them. CDR3 residues: CASSGQFIYEQYF. The CDR3 nucleotides are TGTGCCAGTAGCGGACAGTTTATCTACGAGCAGTACTTC.

The count of this clone is one. The gene calls are TRBV6-1 and TRBJ1-2, with D uncertain. Germline V CDR1 and CDR2: MNHNS, SASEGT. CDR3 size: 11 residues. The ends were cut back, 6 bases at V and 5 bases at J, with 7 bases in the middle. DNA for the CDR3: TGTGCCAGCAGACTAGATTATGGCTACACCTTC. This translates into CASRLDYGYTF.

This chain connects TRBV27 to TRBJ2-5, with TRBD1 matching 8 bases. The germline CDR1 and CDR2 sequences are MNHEY and SMNVEV (reference sequence). The CDR3 loop spans 12 amino acids. V was pared by 3 bases and J by 11 bases, with 5 bases of the junction left unmatched. This CDR3 reads CASSFTGGEQYF. The CDR3 region has the DNA TGTGCCAGCAGTTTTACAGGGGGAGAGCAGTACTTC.

V is TRBV15 and J is TRBJ1-2; tentatively, D is TRBD1 (6 bases). V dropped 5 bases and J dropped 4 bases, with 14 bases sitting between them. CDR3 length equals 14 residues. The germline V gene encodes CDR1 LNHNV and CDR2 YYDKDF (reference sequence). CDR3 coding DNA: TGTGCCACCAGCTGGGAACAGGGAACCTATGGCTACACCTTC. This gives the protein CATSWEQGTYGYTF.

The J gene is TRBJ2-5, the V gene TRBV10-3, with 12 positions matching TRBD1. Trimming at V came to 3 bases and at J to 10 bases, leaving 12 bases not matched to a gene. Germline V gene data show CDR1 as ENHRY and CDR2 as SYGVKD. CDR3 length equals 16 residues. CDR3 sequence reads: CAISESPGQGARIQYF. The CDR3 DNA follows: TGTGCCATCAGTGAATCTCCGGGACAGGGGGCGAGGATCCAGTACTTC.

A few counts support this clone. The chain has TRBV4-1 and TRBJ1-5; D remains ambiguous. The CDR3 has 15 residues. V was clipped by 6 bases and J by 0 bases, with 12 bases between them. Per germline, CDR1 MGHRA and CDR2 YSYEKL. CDR3 DNA sequence: TGCGCCAGCAGGCTCACGGAGATTAGCAATCAGCCCCAGCATTTT. Translation: CASRLTEISNQPQHF.

This chain links TRBV5-1 with TRBJ1-4, with 11 positions matching TRBD1. The CDR3 spans 15 residues. Germline V gene data show CDR1 as SGHRS and CDR2 as YFSETQ. J lost 6 bases, V lost 2 bases, and 3 bases had no gene match. For the CDR3, the DNA is TGCGCCAGCAGCTTAACGGGACAGGGGGATGAAAAACTGTTTTTT. It specifies CASSLTGQGDEKLFF.

The rearrangement uses TRBV28 and TRBJ1-2; D gene ambiguous. Germline V CDR1 and CDR2: MDHEN, SYDVKM. The CDR3 runs 16 residues. Trimming shortened V by 6 bases and J by 8 bases, and 25 bases separated the two germline ends. The CDR3 coding sequence is TGTGCCAGCAGGTCCACCCGGGAGACTCTCCTATGGGGCTACACCTTC. Its translation is CASRSTRETLLWGYTF.